This TCR beta chain was identified in a study of T cells in Graves' hyperthyroidism and ophthalmopathy (dated 2019 in TCRdb). Background on the whole study: Peripheral blood was sampled at the time of initial diagnosis, prior to any treatment. A discovery cohort of about a hundred patients, 43 with Graves' ophthalmopathy and approximately 60 with stable Graves' hyperthyroidism, was used to find distinguishing TCR V-J signatures. Whether ophthalmopathy could be predicted prospectively was tested in an independent validation cohort made up of under 20 hyperthyroidism patients plus 17 patients who later progressed to ophthalmopathy. For training and testing, the approximately 97 patients in the discovery cohort were randomly divided in a 7:3 ratio. In about six Graves' hyperthyroidism patients, the study also compared T-cell repertoires from thyroid tissue with T-cell repertoires from blood. Following sampling, methimazole starting at 30 mg daily was given to hyperthyroidism patients, and high-dose intravenous methylprednisolone was given to ophthalmopathy patients. The paper describes TCR Vbeta CDR3 sequencing of around 130 peripheral blood samples, made up of 43 ophthalmopathy patients, around 73 hyperthyroidism patients and 17 progressor patients.

TCR beta CDR3 regions were amplified from RNA transcripts. The first round of RT-PCR for the TCR CDR3 was performed with the HTBI primer set and the Qiagen OneStep RT-PCR kit. Libraries were constructed in a second round of multiplex PCR, after which size selection and purification were carried out. Sequencing of the libraries was done on an Illumina HiSeq2000 using paired-end 100 bp reads. The study's own analysis went as follows. Raw data were processed with SOAPnuke, discarding reads with adapters, uncalled bases, mean Phred below 15, or no exact constant-primer or identifier match. High-quality paired reads were merged with COPE v1.2.5, and unique nucleotide sequences were defined as clonotypes. MiTCR v1.1 was used to align the clonotypes against IMGT TRBV, TRBD and TRBJ reference segments. The analysis included only V-J combinations with a frequency above 0.0001, which together covered 99% to 99.2% of the repertoires. The TCS score was defined as F50 (clonal expansion) divided by E x V (chaos), with BLOSUM62-based TCRdist calculated between CDR3 peptides within each V-J. Welch's t-statistics and random forest reduced 514 V-J features to around 14, which were used in a naive Bayes classifier (R e1071). The public reads were reprocessed in TCRdb via fastp at Q25 and MiXCR, keeping in-frame beta chains. For every CDR3 protein sequence, its rows merge into one entry that carries the most common genes and DNA. These V and J calls are TCRdb output, not the study's own analysis. Present in this sample are hundreds of thousands of distinct CDR3 sequences, about 20% of which were seen just once. The ten largest clones take up approximately 60% of the sample.

This clonotype occurred a few times. No antigen is known for it. No per-base quality is available; no much larger clone lies one base away. Moderately to severely active disease, a Clinical Activity Score of at least 3, a NOSPECS grade of at least 4, and a duration under 3 months were present in ophthalmopathy patients. Exclusion was applied to patients with uncontrolled infections, other autoimmune diseases, pregnancy or lactation. Clinical symptoms, serum thyroxine and TRAb, thyroid ultrasound, and orbital computed tomography formed the basis for the diagnoses. PBMCs were isolated from about 9.1 ml of fresh peripheral blood by Ficoll-Paque density gradient centrifugation. Total RNA was extracted with Trizol reagent, and quality was checked on an Agilent 2100 Bioanalyzer. The cysteine opens and the phenylalanine closes a CDR3 of 13 amino acids. Here the CDR3 DNA is all that survives: 39 bases in frame from base 1. For CDR1 and CDR2, the germline V gene lists SGHTA and FQGNSA. V is shortened by 8 bases, J by 4 bases, and the region joining them spans 14 bases.

The research as a whole found: Sample size was not statistically predetermined, and investigators were not blinded to group allocation. Most expanded thyroid clonotypes (frequency above 0.001) were also detected in blood, suggesting blood repertoires may reflect thyroid immune responses. During validation, the model predicted progression to ophthalmopathy a median of approximately six months ahead of onset, with almost 71% sensitivity and more than 72% specificity. A 13 V-J signature model separated ophthalmopathy from stable hyperthyroidism, with around 90% sensitivity and about 81% specificity in cross-validation and 80%/75% in testing.

The sequence links TRBV7-2 to TRBJ2-5; TRBD2 might be the D gene, on 7 matching bases. The sequence was obtained from a young man with Graves' ophthalmopathy. Sequenced material: blood. The CDR3 has the sequence CASGGGQRETQYF. The nucleotides are TGTGCCAGCGGGGGGGGGCAGCGAGAGACCCAGTACTTC.